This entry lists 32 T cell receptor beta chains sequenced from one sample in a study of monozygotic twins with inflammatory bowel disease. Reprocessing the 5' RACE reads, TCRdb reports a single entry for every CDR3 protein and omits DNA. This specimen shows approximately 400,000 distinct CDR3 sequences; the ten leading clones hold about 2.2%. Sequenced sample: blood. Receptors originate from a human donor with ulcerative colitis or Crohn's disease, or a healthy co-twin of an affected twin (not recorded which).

Here the CDR3 reads CASGLLPGASTMYF. The V call is TRBV12-5, the J call TRBJ2-5; TCRdb reports TRBD2, a call that lacks DNA to check it against. This CDR3 has 14 residues. Germline lookup yields CDR1 LGHNT and CDR2 FRNRAP.

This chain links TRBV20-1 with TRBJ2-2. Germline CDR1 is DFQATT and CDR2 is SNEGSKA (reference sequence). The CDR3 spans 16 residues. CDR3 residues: CSAREGDLGNTGELFF.

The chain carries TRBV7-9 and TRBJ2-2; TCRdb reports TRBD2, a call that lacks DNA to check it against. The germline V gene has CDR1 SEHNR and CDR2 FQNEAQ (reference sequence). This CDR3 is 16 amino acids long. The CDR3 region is CASRFTSGENTGELFF.

CDR3: CASSLIGGHLNNEQFF. The gene calls are TRBV5-6 and TRBJ2-1; TCRdb calls TRBD1, which cannot be checked without DNA. This CDR3 contains 16 residues. Germline V gene lookup returns CDR1 SGHDT and CDR2 YYEEEE.

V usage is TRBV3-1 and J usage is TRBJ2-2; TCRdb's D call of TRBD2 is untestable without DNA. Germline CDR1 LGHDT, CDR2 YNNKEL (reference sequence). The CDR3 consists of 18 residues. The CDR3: CASSARLWGRAGTGELFF.

The CDR3 reads CASSPRTGGVYNEQFF. V is TRBV7-2 and J is TRBJ2-1; TCRdb proposes TRBD1, but this gene call is untestable without DNA. Looked up from germline, CDR1 is SGHTA and CDR2 is FQGNSA. The CDR3 length is 16 residues.

CDR3 residues: CASSQGQGQETQYF. The chain links TRBV5-4 to TRBJ2-5; TCRdb proposes TRBD1, but this gene call is untestable without DNA. Germline CDR1 SGHNT, CDR2 YYREEE (reference sequence). The CDR3 consists of 14 residues.

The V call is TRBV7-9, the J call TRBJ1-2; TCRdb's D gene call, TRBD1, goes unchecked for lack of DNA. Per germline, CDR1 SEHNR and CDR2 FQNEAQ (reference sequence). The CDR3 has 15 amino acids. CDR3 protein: CASSAPDRGDYGYTF. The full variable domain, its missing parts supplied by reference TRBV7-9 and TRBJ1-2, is DTGVSQNPRHKITKRGQNVTFRCDPISEHNRLYWYRQTLGQGPEFLTYFQNEAQLEKSRLLSDRFSAERPKGSFSTLEIQRTEQGDSAMYLCASSAPDRGDYGYTFGSGTRLTVV.

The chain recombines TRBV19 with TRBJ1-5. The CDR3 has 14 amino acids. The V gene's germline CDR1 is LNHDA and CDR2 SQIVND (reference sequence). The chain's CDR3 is CASSIASSNQPQHF.

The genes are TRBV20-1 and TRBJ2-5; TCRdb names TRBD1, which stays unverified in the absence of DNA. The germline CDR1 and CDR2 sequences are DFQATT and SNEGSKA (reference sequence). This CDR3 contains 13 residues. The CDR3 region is CSASRGPQETQYF.

CDR3 sequence: CASSSGPRDTQYF. This chain uses TRBV12-3 or TRBV12-4 with TRBJ2-3; TCRdb reports TRBD1, a call that lacks DNA to check it against. The CDR3 is made up of 13 amino acids.

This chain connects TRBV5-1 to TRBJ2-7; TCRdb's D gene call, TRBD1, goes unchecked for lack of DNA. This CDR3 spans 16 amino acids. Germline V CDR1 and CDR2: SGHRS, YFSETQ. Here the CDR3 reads CASSRLPTGGIYEQYF.

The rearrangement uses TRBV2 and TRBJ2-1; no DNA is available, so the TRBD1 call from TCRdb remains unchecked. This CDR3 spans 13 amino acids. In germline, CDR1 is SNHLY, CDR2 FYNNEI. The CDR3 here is CASSITWGDEQFF.

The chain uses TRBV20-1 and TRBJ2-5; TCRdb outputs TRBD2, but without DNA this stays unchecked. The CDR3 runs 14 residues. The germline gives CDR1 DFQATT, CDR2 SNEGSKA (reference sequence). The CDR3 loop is CSASRLAGGETQYF.

This CDR3 reads CASSQLAVSNTGELFF. V gene TRBV4-1 combines with J gene TRBJ2-2; the TCRdb D gene call, TRBD2, has no DNA to confirm it. The CDR3 spans 16 residues. Germline values: CDR1 MGHRA, CDR2 YSYEKL.

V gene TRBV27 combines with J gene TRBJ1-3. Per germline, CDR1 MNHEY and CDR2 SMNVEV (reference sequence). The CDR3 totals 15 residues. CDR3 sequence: CASRTLGTSGNTIYF.

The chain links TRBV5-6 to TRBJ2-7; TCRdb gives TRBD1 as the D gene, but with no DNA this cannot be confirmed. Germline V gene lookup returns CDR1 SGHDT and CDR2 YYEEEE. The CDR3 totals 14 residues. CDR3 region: CASQPGVDSYEQYF.

Here the CDR3 reads CASSGRLGTEAFF. The chain has TRBV12-3 or TRBV12-4 and TRBJ1-1; TCRdb's D call, TRBD1, is unchecked because there is no DNA. The CDR3 contains 13 residues.

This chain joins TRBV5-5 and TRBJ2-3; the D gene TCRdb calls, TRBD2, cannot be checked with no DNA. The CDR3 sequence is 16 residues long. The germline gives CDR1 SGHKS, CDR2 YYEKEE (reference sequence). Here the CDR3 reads CASSYGTSGRADTQYF.

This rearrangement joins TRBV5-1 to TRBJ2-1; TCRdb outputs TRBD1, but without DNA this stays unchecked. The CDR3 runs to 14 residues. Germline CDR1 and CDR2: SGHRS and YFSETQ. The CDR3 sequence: CASSDGQPGSEQFF.

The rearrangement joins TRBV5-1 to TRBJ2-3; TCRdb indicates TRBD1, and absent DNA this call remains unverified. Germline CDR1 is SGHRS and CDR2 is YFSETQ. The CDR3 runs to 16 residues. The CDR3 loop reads CASSLGRGTGTDTQYF.

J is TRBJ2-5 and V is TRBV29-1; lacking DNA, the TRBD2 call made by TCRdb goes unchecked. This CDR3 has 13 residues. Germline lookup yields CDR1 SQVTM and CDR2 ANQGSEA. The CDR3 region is CSVFLSGAQAQYF.

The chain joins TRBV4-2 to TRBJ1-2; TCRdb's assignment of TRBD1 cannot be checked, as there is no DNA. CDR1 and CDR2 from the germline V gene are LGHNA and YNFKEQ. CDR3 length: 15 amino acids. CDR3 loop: CASSRGGTGGVGYTF.

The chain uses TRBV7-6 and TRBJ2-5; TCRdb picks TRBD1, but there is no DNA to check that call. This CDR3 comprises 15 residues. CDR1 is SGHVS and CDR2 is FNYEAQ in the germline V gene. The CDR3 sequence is CASSGDTLPQETQYF.

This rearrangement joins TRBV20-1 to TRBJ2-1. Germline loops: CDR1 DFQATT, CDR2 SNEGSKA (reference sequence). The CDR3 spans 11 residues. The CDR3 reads CSAREQNTQFF.

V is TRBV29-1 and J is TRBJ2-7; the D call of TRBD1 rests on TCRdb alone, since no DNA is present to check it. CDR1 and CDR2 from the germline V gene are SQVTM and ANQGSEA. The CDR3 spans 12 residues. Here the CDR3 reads CSVGQVSYEQYF.

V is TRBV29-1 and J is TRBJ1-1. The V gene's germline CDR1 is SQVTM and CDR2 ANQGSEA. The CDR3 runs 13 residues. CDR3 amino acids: CSVVISLNTEAFF. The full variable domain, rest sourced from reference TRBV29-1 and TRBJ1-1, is SAVISQKPSRDICQRGTSLTIQCQVDSQVTMMFWYRQQPGQSLTLIATANQGSEATYESGFVIDKFPISRPNLTFSTLTVSNMSPEDSSIYLCSVVISLNTEAFFGQGTRLTVV.

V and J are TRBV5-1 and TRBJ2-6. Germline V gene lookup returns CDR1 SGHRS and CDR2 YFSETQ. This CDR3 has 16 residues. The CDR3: CASSLRTDSGANVLTF.

CDR3 loop: CASSGGTSTDTQYF. The chain has TRBV5-1 and TRBJ2-3; no DNA is available, so the TRBD2 call from TCRdb remains unchecked. This CDR3 comprises 14 residues. CDR1 is SGHRS, CDR2 YFSETQ, per germline.

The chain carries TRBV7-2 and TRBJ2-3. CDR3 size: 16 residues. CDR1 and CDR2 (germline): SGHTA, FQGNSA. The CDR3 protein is CASSLSGRPSTDTQYF.

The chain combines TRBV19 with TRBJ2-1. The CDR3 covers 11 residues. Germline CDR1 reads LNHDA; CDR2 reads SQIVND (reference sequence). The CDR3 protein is CATKFVDGQFF.

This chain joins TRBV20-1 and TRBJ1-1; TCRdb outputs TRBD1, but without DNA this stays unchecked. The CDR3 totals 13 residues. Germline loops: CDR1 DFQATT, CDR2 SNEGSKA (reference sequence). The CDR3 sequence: CSAPGQRNTEAFF.